Sequencing of this T cell receptor beta chain was carried out in a study of blood T cell repertoires in COVID-19. Method: immunoSEQ multiplex PCR; TCRdb's copy keeps in-frame clones and lacks some. The repertoire holds 100,000 to 130,000 clones, with about 91% as singletons. The CDR3 totals 15 residues. The trim removed 7 bases at V and 5 bases at J, leaving 11 bases unmatched. Germline assignment: CDR1 LNHDA and CDR2 SQIVND (reference sequence). The sequenced material came from peripheral blood. The V gene is TRBV19, the J gene TRBJ1-5; 7 nucleotides align to TRBD1. The sequence derives from a man aged 45-65 years with active or convalescent COVID-19. CDR3 sequence (DNA): TGTGCCAGTACTGACATGACAGGGCGATATCAGCCCCAGCATTTT. It codes for CASTDMTGRYQPQHF.